This T cell receptor (beta chain) was sequenced during a study of response to subunit inactivated influenza vaccine. Overall study findings and caveats: Each seasonal flu vaccination may recruit only limited new T cells, authors suggested.

TCRdb passed the RT-PCR reads through MiXCR, listing each CDR3 protein once. The sample consists of more than 700,000 distinct CDR3 sequences, approximately 21% of them appearing once. The CDR3 has 14 residues. Looked up from germline, CDR1 is SGHAT and CDR2 is FQNNGV. Trimming pared 0 bases from V and 4 bases from J, leaving 8 bases between. This clonotype was counted only a few times. Antigen: not known. Specimen: PBMCs from blood, collected around 5 days after vaccination. This sequence joins TRBV11-2 and TRBJ2-3, with D uncertain. The clonotype was recovered from a man aged 45-65 years who received an inactivated influenza vaccine. Here the CDR3 reads CASSLELAADTQYF. The CDR3 nucleotides are TGTGCCAGCAGCTTAGAACTCGCCGCAGATACGCAGTATTTT.